This T cell receptor beta chain appears in the sequencing data of a study of blood T cell repertoires in COVID-19. Study information: Acute and convalescent COVID-19 samples came from the United States, Italy and Spain. Sources were T cells, B-cell-depleted T cells, or PBMCs; the material itself was cDNA or gDNA.

The V end was cut by 5 bases, the J end by 1 base, with 11 bases between. The CDR3 length is 14 residues. Germline V gene sequence: CDR1 LNHNV, CDR2 YYDKDF (reference sequence). The authors' processing: Nucleated cell counts were estimated from reference gene primer amplification. The data were produced by immunoSEQ multiplex PCR, yet TCRdb's version contains in-frame clones alone and is incomplete. That table supplies the V and J calls and clone size; D and trimming were determined from the DNA. The data hold 90,000 to 120,000 clones, with more than 70% observed a single time. Sequenced sample: peripheral blood. The chain employs TRBV15 and TRBJ1-1, with D possibly matching TRBD1 (5 bases). The TCR comes from a man aged 65-85 years with acute or convalescent COVID-19. The CDR3 DNA sequence: TGTGCCACCAGCGCCATGGACACGAACACTGAAGCTTTCTTT. This encodes CATSAMDTNTEAFF.